This T cell receptor beta chain was retrieved from a study of T cell responses to AZD1222 COVID-19 vaccine. Overall study results and limits: Sampling captured repertoires only after the peak T cell response. Breadth and depth of Spike-specific TCRs rose after two AZD1222 doses. Spike was spanned by vaccine-associated CD4 TCRs, which were dominant at 160-218 and 743-854.

CDR1 is MNHEY and CDR2 is SVGAGI in the germline V gene. This CDR3 is 15 amino acids long. The V and J ends lost 8 bases and 2 bases respectively, with 16 bases between them. Concerning this clone: The antigen is undetermined.

Sequencing was performed with immunoSEQ multiplex PCR; in TCRdb, only in-frame clones are kept and a portion is missing. The sample yields about 110,000 clones, 90% to 95% seen once. The chain has TRBV6-5 and TRBJ1-5, with D hard to call. This receptor was obtained from an adult in good health. Sequenced material: peripheral blood, taken on day 0 of AZD1222 vaccination. DNA for the CDR3: TGTGCCAGCCGCCTGAGGAAAAACGGCAATCAGCCCCAGCATTTT. Amino acid sequence: CASRLRKNGNQPQHF.